One sample yielded the 20 T cell receptor beta chains listed below, sequenced in a study of T cell repertoires in cytomegalovirus infection. TCRdb reanalysed the reads using MiXCR and keeps one entry per CDR3 protein. Of hundreds of thousands of distinct CDR3 sequences in the sample, about 33% were seen once. These TCRs' antigens remain unknown. The sequences come from cultured CD8+ T cells from PBMCs, collected from culture after CMV antigen stimulation. The receptors shown here come from a human donor in good health (CMV status not recorded). Some clones in this sample may be carry-over from other donors' samples.

In its sample, this clonotype was seen a few times. This chain links TRBV12-3 or TRBV12-4 with TRBJ2-2; D may correspond to TRBD1 or TRBD2 (6 bases each). The CDR3 covers 16 residues. Trimming removed 7 bases at V and 1 base at J, with 16 bases between. The chain's CDR3 is CASISLGGMNTGELFF. The CDR3, as DNA: TGTGCCAGCATTTCACTAGGGGGGATGAACACCGGGGAGCTGTTTTTT.

The V and J genes are TRBV5-6 and TRBJ1-1, with TRBD1 matching 11 bases. The V gene end was trimmed by 6 bases and the J gene end by 4 bases; junction bases not matched to a gene: 8. The V gene's germline CDR1 is SGHDT and CDR2 YYEEEE. This CDR3 has 15 amino acids. The CDR3 spells CASNFGTGGFTEAFF. The CDR3 DNA reads as TGTGCCAGCAACTTTGGGACAGGGGGGTTCACTGAAGCTTTCTTT.

The sample holds a few counts of this clonotype. This chain uses TRBV10-3 with TRBJ2-1, with D tentatively TRBD1 or TRBD2 (5 bases each). Germline CDR1 ENHRY, CDR2 SYGVKD. The CDR3 length is 18 residues. Deletions cut 2 bases from V and 8 bases from J, with 25 bases between. The CDR3 region has the DNA TGTGCCATCAGTGAGCCCCAGCCACCGAGCGGACATTACGATGAGCAGTTCTTC. As protein: CAISEPQPPSGHYDEQFF.

This clonotype was detected a few times. The rearrangement uses TRBV6-5 and TRBJ2-3; possibly TRBD1 for D (5 bases). Trimming cost V 8 bases and J 4 bases, with 16 bases left between them. Germline CDR1 reads MNHEY; CDR2 reads SVGAGI. The CDR3 totals 14 residues. CDR3 loop: CASLGADGPDTQYF. The CDR3 coding sequence is TGTGCCAGCCTTGGGGCAGACGGTCCAGATACGCAGTATTTT.

This clonotype was observed at least ten times. The rearrangement links TRBV4-1 to TRBJ1-6; D gene unclear. CDR3 length: 15 amino acids. From germline, CDR1 is MGHRA and CDR2 YSYEKL. V was trimmed by 0 bases and J by 4 bases, leaving 7 bases between them. In nucleotides, the CDR3 is TGCGCCAGCAGCCAAGATAGCGGTTATAATTCACCCCTCCACTTT. Protein product: CASSQDSGYNSPLHF.

The table lists this clonotype with a few counts. This chain links TRBV5-1 with TRBJ1-1; TRBD1 aligns across 7 bases. The trim removed 1 base at V and 4 bases at J, leaving 7 bases unmatched. The CDR3 covers 15 residues. Germline CDR1 reads SGHRS; CDR2 reads YFSETQ. The DNA of the CDR3 is TGCGCCAGCAGCTTGAGGGGACAGACAATCACTGAAGCTTTCTTT. Residues: CASSLRGQTITEAFF.

This clonotype was seen at least ten times. The gene calls are TRBV7-2 and TRBJ1-1; a possible D gene is TRBD1 (6 bases). The CDR3 covers 15 residues. Trimming cost V 3 bases and J 1 base, with 12 bases left between them. From germline, CDR1 is SGHTA and CDR2 FQGNSA. The CDR3, as DNA: TGTGCCAGCAGCTTTCGTCGGGGGCAGAACACTGAAGCTTTCTTT. Translated, it gives CASSFRRGQNTEAFF.

The chain uses TRBV6-2 or TRBV6-3 and TRBJ2-7, with a tentative D call TRBD2 (6 bases). The germline gives CDR1 MNHEY, CDR2 SVGEGT. V was shortened by 8 bases and J by 5 bases, with 16 bases between the two germline ends. The CDR3 contains 13 residues. The chain's CDR3 is CASAFRGGNEQYV. Here the CDR3 DNA reads TGTGCCAGCGCCTTTAGAGGCGGGAACGAGCAGTACGTC.

This clonotype came up many times. One junction end disagrees with the germline gene, perhaps due to a read error. The V gene is TRBV4-3, the J gene TRBJ1-5, with D maybe TRBD1 (6 bases). The CDR3 loop spans 13 amino acids. Germline CDR1 LGHNA, CDR2 YSLEER. CDR3: CASSQERGQPQHF. The CDR3 nucleotides read TGTGCCAGCAGCCAGGAAAGGGGGCAGCCCCAGCATTTT.

This sequence joins TRBV4-2 and TRBJ1-2; D is uncertain. From germline, CDR1 is LGHNA and CDR2 YNFKEQ. V was trimmed by 2 bases and J by 4 bases, leaving 17 bases between them. CDR3 length: 16 amino acids. The DNA of the CDR3 is TGTGCCAGCAGCCAAAAGATACAGTCTGCATTCTATGGCTACACCTTC. This translates into CASSQKIQSAFYGYTF.

The CDR3 bases are TGTGCCAGCAGCTCGAAGATCACAGGCAAGGGTTCCGACGAGTACCAAGAGACCCAGTACTTC. This codes for CASSSKITGKGSDEYQETQYF. The genes are TRBV7-9 and TRBJ2-5; D may be TRBD1 (5 bases). This CDR3 comprises 21 residues. V was shortened by 4 bases and J by 0 bases, with 30 bases between the two germline ends. Germline CDR1 is SEHNR and CDR2 is FQNEAQ (reference sequence).

This clonotype was picked up a small number of times. The CDR3 loop is CATDREWEAFF. The CDR3 region has the DNA TGTGCCACCGACAGAGAGTGGGAAGCTTTCTTT. The V gene is TRBV28, the J gene TRBJ1-1, with D possibly TRBD1 on 5 matching bases. The germline V gene has CDR1 MDHEN and CDR2 SYDVKM. This CDR3 is 11 amino acids long. V dropped 10 bases and J dropped 8 bases, with 14 bases sitting between them.

This clonotype was counted ten times or more. The V and J genes are TRBV5-6 and TRBJ1-2; 7 positions agree with TRBD1. Germline lookup yields CDR1 SGHDT and CDR2 YYEEEE. There are 16 residues in the CDR3. V lost 0 bases to trimming and J lost 6 bases; unmatched junction nucleotides: 11. CDR3 protein: CASSLGGDSLFHGYTF. CDR3 sequence (DNA): TGTGCCAGCAGCTTGGGGGGGGACAGCCTATTCCATGGCTACACCTTC. The variable domain in full, completed from reference TRBV5-6 and TRBJ1-2, reads DAGVTQSPTHLIKTRGQQVTLRCSPKSGHDTVSWYQQALGQGPQFIFQYYEEEERQRGNFPDRFSGHQFPNYSSELNVNALLLGDSALYLCASSLGGDSLFHGYTFGSGTRLTVV.

This clonotype was counted a few times. V gene TRBV7-8 combines with J gene TRBJ1-5, with D uncertain. The V gene lost 5 bases and the J gene lost 4 bases, with 6 bases spanning the gap. Germline V gene data show CDR1 as SGHVS and CDR2 as FQNEAQ. This CDR3 has 12 residues. CDR3 sequence: CASSTPNQPQHF. The CDR3 DNA is TGTGCCAGCAGCACGCCTAATCAGCCCCAGCATTTT.

This clonotype was counted at least ten times. The V gene is TRBV7-2, the J gene TRBJ1-1, with D unresolved. The CDR3 consists of 14 residues. Trimming removed 3 bases at V and 4 bases at J, with 12 bases between. The germline CDR1 and CDR2 sequences are SGHTA and FQGNSA. The CDR3 DNA sequence: TGTGCCAGCAGCTTTTACCCAGTCGGCACTGAAGCTTTCTTT. Translating it yields CASSFYPVGTEAFF.

The V gene is TRBV6-6, the J gene TRBJ2-5; 7 bases line up with TRBD1. V lost 2 bases, J lost 4 bases, and 1 base stayed unmatched. This CDR3 is built from 13 residues. The germline CDR1 and CDR2 sequences are MNHNY and SVGAGI (reference sequence). The CDR3 DNA is TGTGCCAGCAGTTACGGACAGGTAGAGACCCAGTACTTC. It encodes CASSYGQVETQYF.

The chain employs TRBV24-1 and TRBJ2-1; 7 bases map to TRBD1. The V and J ends lost 8 bases and 9 bases, in that order; junction bases with no gene match: 9. This CDR3 has 13 amino acids. Germline CDR1 and CDR2: KGHDR and SFDVKD. Here the CDR3 DNA reads TGTGCCACCACCCAGAGAGGGGGCAGTGAGCAGTTCTTC. This codes for CATTQRGGSEQFF.

The genes are TRBV14 and TRBJ2-5; 8 bases fit TRBD1. Germline V lookup: CDR1 SGHDN, CDR2 FVKESK. With V trimmed by 4 bases and J by 1 base, 2 bases remained unmatched. The CDR3 totals 14 residues. The CDR3 loop reads CASSRDRGQETQYF. CDR3 nucleotide sequence: TGTGCCAGCAGCCGCGACAGGGGCCAAGAGACCCAGTACTTC.

This clonotype has more than one count but fewer than ten. The gene calls are TRBV5-6 and TRBJ2-5; TRBD2 aligns across 12 bases. CDR1 and CDR2 (germline): SGHDT, YYEEEE. V lost 4 bases and J lost 5; bases outside the gene matches: 18. The CDR3 loop spans 19 amino acids. The CDR3 sequence: CASSGTPGLAGQKGETQYF. CDR3 bases: TGTGCCAGCAGCGGAACCCCGGGACTAGCGGGCCAGAAAGGGGAGACCCAGTACTTC.

The genes are TRBV5-4 and TRBJ1-3; 9 bases map to TRBD1. The CDR3 sequence is 15 residues long. CDR1 is SGHNT, CDR2 YYREEE, per germline (reference sequence). Trimming removed 4 bases from V and 4 bases from J; junction bases left unmatched: 6. In DNA form, the CDR3 reads TGTGCCAGCAGCGACGACAGGGGGTTCGGAAACACCATATATTTT. Its protein is CASSDDRGFGNTIYF.